Following are 11 T cell receptor beta chains from one sample sequenced in a study of blood T cell repertoires in COVID-19 (dated by TCRdb to the early 2020s). Receptor libraries were prepared by the immunoSEQ multiplex PCR assay. TCRdb's version of the immuneACCESS table is confined to in-frame rearrangements and falls short of the full clone set. An unresolved V gene accounts for under half of the shortfall where checked; the remainder is of unknown origin. This sample comprises some 260,000 clones, roughly 82% of them detected only once. The ten most abundant clones make up approximately 5% of the sample. Sequencing was performed on peripheral blood. These receptors were obtained from a woman aged 80 or older with active or convalescent COVID-19.

This clone was seen a handful of times. The chain uses TRBV5-1 and TRBJ1-2; 11 nucleotides align to TRBD1. Unmatched junction bases numbered 7, after V lost 2 bases and J lost 4 bases. Germline CDR1 and CDR2: SGHRS and YFSETQ. This CDR3 contains 16 residues. The CDR3: CASSLSGTGGGYGYTF. The CDR3 bases are TGCGCCAGCAGCTTATCCGGGACAGGGGGAGGCTATGGCTACACCTTC. The entire variable domain, with the rest obtained from reference TRBV5-1 and TRBJ1-2, is as follows: KAGVTQTPRYLIKTRGQQVTLSCSPISGHRSVSWYQQTPGQGLQFLFEYFSETQRNKGNFPGRFSGRQFSNSRSEMNVSTLELGDSALYLCASSLSGTGGGYGYTFGSGTRLTVV.

The chain combines TRBV7-9 with TRBJ2-2; D is unclear. CDR3 size: 15 residues. V lost 2 bases, J lost 2 bases, and 9 bases lay in between. Germline CDR1 reads SEHNR; CDR2 reads FQNEAQ (reference sequence). The CDR3 here is CASSLTRLNTGELFF. The CDR3 DNA reads TGTGCCAGCAGCTTAACGAGATTAAACACCGGGGAGCTGTTTTTT. The entire variable domain, with the rest obtained from reference TRBV7-9 and TRBJ2-2, is as follows: DTGVSQNPRHKITKRGQNVTFRCDPISEHNRLYWYRQTLGQGPEFLTYFQNEAQLEKSRLLSDRFSAERPKGSFSTLEIQRTEQGDSAMYLCASSLTRLNTGELFFGEGSRLTVL.

The chain couples TRBV5-6 to TRBJ2-7; 13 bases agree with TRBD2. Germline CDR1 SGHDT, CDR2 YYEEEE. With V trimmed by 4 bases and J by 3 bases, 4 bases remained unmatched. The CDR3 covers 15 residues. CDR3 sequence: CASSGRLAGGYEQYF. The CDR3 DNA follows: TGTGCCAGCAGCGGAAGACTAGCGGGAGGCTACGAGCAGTACTTC.

The gene calls are TRBV6-1 and TRBJ1-5; 7 bases line up with TRBD1. The CDR3 totals 16 residues. From germline, CDR1 is MNHNS and CDR2 SASEGT. After removal of 3 bases from V and 0 bases from J, the junction contained 5 bases not matched to a gene. The CDR3 bases are TGTGCCAGCAGTGATCAAGGGGGCTATAGCAATCAGCCCCAGCATTTT. Amino acid sequence: CASSDQGGYSNQPQHF.

V usage is TRBV4-1 and J usage is TRBJ1-5; 7 bases line up with TRBD1. Germline CDR1 and CDR2: MGHRA and YSYEKL. This CDR3 is built from 18 residues. V shed 1 base, J shed 0 bases, and the junction held 9 bases outside the gene matches. The CDR3 sequence is CASSQGPGQRNSNQPQHF. DNA of the CDR3: TGCGCCAGCAGCCAAGGGCCGGGACAGAGAAATAGCAATCAGCCCCAGCATTTT.

This clone has just a few counts. The chain uses TRBV3-1 (or the pseudogene TRBV3-2) and TRBJ2-5; D is unresolved. The germline V gene has CDR1 LGHDT and CDR2 YNNKEL (reference sequence). This CDR3 region has 15 residues. With 3 bases removed from V and 0 bases from J, the gap between germline ends came to 11 bases. CDR3 DNA: TGTGCCAGCAGCCAGGGCATTATCCACCAAGAGACCCAGTACTTC. Protein product: CASSQGIIHQETQYF.

The V gene is TRBV28, the J gene TRBJ1-1, with D possibly TRBD1 on 5 matching bases. The V gene's germline CDR1 is MDHEN and CDR2 SYDVKM. The CDR3 loop spans 15 amino acids. V was shortened by 4 bases and J by 0 bases, with 12 bases between the two germline ends. The CDR3 loop is CASSSPRGMNTEAFF. CDR3 nucleotides: TGTGCCAGCAGTTCCCCCCGGGGGATGAACACTGAAGCTTTCTTT.

The table lists this clone with a few counts. The chain uses TRBV27 and TRBJ2-7; no firm D call. Looked up from germline, CDR1 is MNHEY and CDR2 is SMNVEV (reference sequence). V was clipped by 4 bases and J by 1 base, with 11 bases between them. The CDR3 loop spans 14 amino acids. The CDR3 here is CASSSAPRSYEQYF. CDR3 bases: TGTGCCAGCAGTTCCGCGCCTAGATCCTACGAGCAGTACTTC.

On this clone: This CDR3 is also generated by other DNA sequences in the sample. The chain recombines TRBV19 with TRBJ1-2, with TRBD1 matching 9 bases. Losses at the gene ends were 6 bases for V and 5 bases for J; bases not matched to a gene: 4. The length of the CDR3 is 13 residues. The germline V gene encodes CDR1 LNHDA and CDR2 SQIVND (reference sequence). The CDR3 DNA sequence: TGTGCCAGTAGCCCGGGACAGGGATATGGCTACACCTTC. Its protein product is CASSPGQGYGYTF.

The chain combines TRBV25-1 with TRBJ2-2; tentative D call: TRBD2 (7 bases). In germline, CDR1 is MGHDK, CDR2 SYGVNS. With 4 bases removed from V and 5 bases from J, the gap between germline ends came to 17 bases. The CDR3 is 16 residues long. The CDR3 bases are TGTGCCAGCAGTGGCCTAGGGGGGGTGTGGACCGGGGAGCTGTTTTTT. Protein sequence: CASSGLGGVWTGELFF.

This chain uses TRBV5-5 with TRBJ2-3, with D tentatively TRBD2 (6 bases). The V gene lost 4 bases and the J gene lost 0 bases, with 15 bases spanning the gap. The CDR3 extends over 16 amino acids. In germline, CDR1 is SGHKS, CDR2 YYEKEE (reference sequence). CDR3 residues: CASSARGRGSTDTQYF. CDR3 sequence (DNA): TGTGCCAGCAGCGCCCGTGGACGGGGGAGCACAGATACGCAGTATTTT.